This TCR beta chain was obtained from a study of OX40 agonist ivuxolimab in advanced cancers. The sampling schedule covered blood at baseline, cycle 4 day 1, and cycle 7 day 1. Turning to this clone: Its cognate antigen is unknown.

Germline V CDR1 and CDR2: SGHVS, FNYEAQ. The CDR3 is 14 amino acids. V shed 4 bases, J shed 8 bases, and the junction held 7 bases outside the gene matches. Findings of the study overall: Specificity for antigen went undetermined in the expanded peripheral T cells. Nonresponders included some who also had low normalized T-cell clonal expansion. Dosing at 0.1 to 3.0 mg/kg was accompanied by clonal expansion of CD4+ and CD8+ blood T cells by week 6.

Produced via immunoSEQ multiplex PCR; TCRdb's table is partial and in-frame only. Of 15,000 to 20,000 clones listed, around two thirds are singletons. The TCR sequence derives from an adult with an advanced solid tumor such as melanoma, head and neck, liver or kidney cancer. J is TRBJ2-4 and V is TRBV7-6; 8 nucleotides align to TRBD1. Here the sequenced sample was CD4+ or CD8+ T cells sorted from blood, taken in a trial of the OX40 agonist ivuxolimab. CDR3 nucleotide sequence: TGTGCCAGCAGCTCAGGGGGCGTATTGGACATTCAGTACTTC. Translation: CASSSGGVLDIQYF.